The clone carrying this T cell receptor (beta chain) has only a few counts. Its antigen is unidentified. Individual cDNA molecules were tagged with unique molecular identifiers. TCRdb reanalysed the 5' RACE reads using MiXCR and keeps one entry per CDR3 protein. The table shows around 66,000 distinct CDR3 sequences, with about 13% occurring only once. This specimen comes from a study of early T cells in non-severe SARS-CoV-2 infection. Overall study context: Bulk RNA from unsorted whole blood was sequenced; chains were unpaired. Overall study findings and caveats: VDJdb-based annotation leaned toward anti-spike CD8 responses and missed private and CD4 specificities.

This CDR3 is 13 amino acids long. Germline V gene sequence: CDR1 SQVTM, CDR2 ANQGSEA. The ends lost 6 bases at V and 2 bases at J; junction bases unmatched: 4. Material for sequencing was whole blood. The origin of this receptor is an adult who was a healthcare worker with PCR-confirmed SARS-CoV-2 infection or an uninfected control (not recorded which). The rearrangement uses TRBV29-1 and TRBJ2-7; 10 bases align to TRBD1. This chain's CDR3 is CSVAGTGAYEQYF. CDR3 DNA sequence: TGCAGCGTCGCCGGGACAGGGGCCTACGAGCAGTACTTC.